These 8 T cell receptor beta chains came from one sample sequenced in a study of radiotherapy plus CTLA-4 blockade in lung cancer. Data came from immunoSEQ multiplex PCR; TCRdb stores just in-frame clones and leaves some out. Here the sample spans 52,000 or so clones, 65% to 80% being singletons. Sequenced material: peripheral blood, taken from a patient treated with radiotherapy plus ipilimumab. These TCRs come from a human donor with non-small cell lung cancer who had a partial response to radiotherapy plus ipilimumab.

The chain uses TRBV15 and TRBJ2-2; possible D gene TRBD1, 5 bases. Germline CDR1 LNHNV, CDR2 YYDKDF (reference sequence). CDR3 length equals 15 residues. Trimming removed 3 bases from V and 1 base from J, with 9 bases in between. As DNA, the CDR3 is TGTGCCACCAGCAGGCCACAGGAGAACACCGGGGAGCTGTTTTTT. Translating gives CATSRPQENTGELFF.

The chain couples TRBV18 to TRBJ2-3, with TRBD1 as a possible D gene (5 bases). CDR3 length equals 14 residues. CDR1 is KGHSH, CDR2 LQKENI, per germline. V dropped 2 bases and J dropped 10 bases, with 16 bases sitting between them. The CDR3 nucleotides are TGTGCCAGCTCACCAGGTAGGGGTTTGGATGCGCAGTATTTT. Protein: CASSPGRGLDAQYF.

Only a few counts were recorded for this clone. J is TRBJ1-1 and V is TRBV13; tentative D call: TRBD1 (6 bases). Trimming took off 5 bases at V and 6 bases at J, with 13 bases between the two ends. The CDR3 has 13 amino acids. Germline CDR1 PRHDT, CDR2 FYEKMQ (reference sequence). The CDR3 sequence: CASSMAQGAEAFF. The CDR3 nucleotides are TGTGCCAGCAGCATGGCACAGGGAGCTGAAGCTTTCTTT.

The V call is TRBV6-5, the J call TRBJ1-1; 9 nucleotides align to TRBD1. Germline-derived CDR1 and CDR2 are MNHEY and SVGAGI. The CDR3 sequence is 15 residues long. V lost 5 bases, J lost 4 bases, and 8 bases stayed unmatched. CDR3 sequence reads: CASSSLGQGTTEAFF. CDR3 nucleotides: TGTGCCAGCAGTAGCCTAGGACAGGGGACCACTGAAGCTTTCTTT.

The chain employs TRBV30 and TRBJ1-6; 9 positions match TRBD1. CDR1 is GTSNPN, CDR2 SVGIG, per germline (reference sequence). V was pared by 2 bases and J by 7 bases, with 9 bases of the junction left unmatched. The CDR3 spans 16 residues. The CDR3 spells CAWSITGGARNSPLHF. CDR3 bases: TGTGCCTGGAGTATTACAGGGGGCGCGAGAAATTCACCCCTCCACTTT.

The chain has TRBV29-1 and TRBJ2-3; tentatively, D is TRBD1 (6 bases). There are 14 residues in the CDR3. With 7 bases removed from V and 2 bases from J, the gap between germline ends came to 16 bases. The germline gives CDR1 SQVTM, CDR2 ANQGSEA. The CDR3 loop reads CSAKRTVFTDTQYF. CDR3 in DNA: TGCAGCGCCAAAAGGACAGTTTTCACAGATACGCAGTATTTT.

The CDR3 DNA follows: TGTGCCAGCAGCGAAACCCCGGGGAATTCACCCCTCCACTTT. Protein product: CASSETPGNSPLHF. V is TRBV5-6 and J is TRBJ1-6; no clear D gene. CDR1 and CDR2 from the germline V gene are SGHDT and YYEEEE. The CDR3 extends over 14 amino acids. V was shortened by 4 bases and J by 7 bases, with 12 bases between the two germline ends.

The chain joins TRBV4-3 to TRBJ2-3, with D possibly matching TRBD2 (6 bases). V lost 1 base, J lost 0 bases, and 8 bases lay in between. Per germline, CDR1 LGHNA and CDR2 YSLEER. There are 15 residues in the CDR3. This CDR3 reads CASSQGAGSTDTQYF. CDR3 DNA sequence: TGCGCCAGCAGCCAAGGCGCGGGGAGCACAGATACGCAGTATTTT.